Below, 13 T cell receptor beta chains from the same sample are listed, as sequenced in a study of monozygotic twins with inflammatory bowel disease. No DNA is given; TCRdb re-called the 5' RACE reads and lists each CDR3 protein once. Here the sample table reports around 410,000 distinct CDR3 sequences. Sample: blood. Source of these receptors: a human donor with ulcerative colitis or Crohn's disease, or a healthy co-twin of an affected twin (not recorded which).

This chain uses TRBV5-4 with TRBJ2-5; the TCRdb call, TRBD2, lacks DNA for checking. CDR1 is SGHNT, CDR2 YYREEE, per germline (reference sequence). This CDR3 contains 17 residues. CDR3 loop: CASSPDYSGTFQETQYF.

The gene calls are TRBV5-1 and TRBJ2-3; absent DNA, TCRdb's TRBD2 call cannot be checked. CDR1 is SGHRS and CDR2 is YFSETQ in the germline V gene. The CDR3 spans 18 residues. The CDR3 spells CASSSGLAGGSGTDTQYF.

This chain connects TRBV30 to TRBJ1-1; TCRdb gives TRBD1 as the D gene, but with no DNA this cannot be confirmed. In germline, CDR1 is GTSNPN, CDR2 SVGIG (reference sequence). The CDR3 is 15 amino acids. CDR3 protein: CAWKTGGTANTEAFF.

The CDR3 region is CAWSVRSQGTGYTF. The genes are TRBV30 and TRBJ1-2; TCRdb lists TRBD1, though no DNA is available to test this call. The CDR3 sequence is 14 residues long. Germline V CDR1 and CDR2: GTSNPN, SVGIG (reference sequence).

The V gene is TRBV7-6, the J gene TRBJ2-1; TCRdb indicates TRBD2, and absent DNA this call remains unverified. CDR3 length equals 16 residues. Germline V gives CDR1 SGHVS, CDR2 FNYEAQ. The CDR3 here is CASSLGRGGLTDEQFF.

The chain couples TRBV19 to TRBJ2-6; the D call from TCRdb, TRBD1, cannot be confirmed without DNA. CDR1 is LNHDA and CDR2 is SQIVND in the germline V gene (reference sequence). The CDR3 runs 16 residues. The CDR3 loop is CASSAPSGIGANVLTF.

The rearrangement uses TRBV20-1 and TRBJ1-6; lacking DNA, the TRBD1 call made by TCRdb goes unchecked. Germline V CDR1 and CDR2: DFQATT, SNEGSKA (reference sequence). This CDR3 has 15 residues. The CDR3: CSALSYTPHNSPLHF.

The rearrangement joins TRBV27 to TRBJ2-3; TCRdb names TRBD1, which stays unverified in the absence of DNA. Germline V gene data show CDR1 as MNHEY and CDR2 as SMNVEV (reference sequence). The CDR3 is 14 residues long. The CDR3 is CASSSDGITDTQYF.

The genes are TRBV20-1 and TRBJ2-3; the D call of TRBD1 rests on TCRdb alone, since no DNA is present to check it. Germline V lookup: CDR1 DFQATT, CDR2 SNEGSKA (reference sequence). This CDR3 is built from 15 residues. The CDR3 is CSADPDGGRGDTQYF.

The rearrangement joins TRBV5-1 to TRBJ1-2; TCRdb's D gene call, TRBD1, goes unchecked for lack of DNA. This CDR3 has 16 amino acids. Germline CDR1 SGHRS, CDR2 YFSETQ. CDR3 in amino acids: CASSFLRQGAHYGYTF.

V gene TRBV10-2 combines with J gene TRBJ1-2. The germline V gene has CDR1 WSHSY and CDR2 SAAADI. The CDR3 consists of 16 residues. The CDR3: CASSEPADLPNYGYTF.

The genes are TRBV29-1 and TRBJ2-7; TCRdb reports TRBD2, a call that lacks DNA to check it against. CDR3 length: 13 residues. CDR1 is SQVTM and CDR2 is ANQGSEA in the germline V gene. The chain's CDR3 is CSAASGSSYEQYF.

This chain uses TRBV29-1 with TRBJ2-1; TCRdb reports TRBD1, a call that lacks DNA to check it against. There are 13 residues in the CDR3. CDR1 SQVTM and CDR2 ANQGSEA come from the germline V gene. This CDR3 is CSVRTGHVNEQFF.